This TCR beta chain was captured by sequencing in a study of long-term antiretroviral therapy in people with HIV. As for this clone: Its specificity is not known.

The CDR3 covers 15 residues. Germline V gives CDR1 SGHRS, CDR2 YFSETQ. J gave up 4 bases and V 4 bases, and 10 bases lay outside the gene matches. Assay version v3.0 of immunoSEQ was used, and it was run at survey level. Using immunoSEQ multiplex PCR, the repertoire was profiled, and TCRdb retains in-frame clones only, with some absent. The sample has some 40,000 clones, less than 95% seen once; the top ten hold 2% to 2.5%. General study points: Repertoire composition at all time points was dominated by clones that had expanded before ART.

This sequence was found in a man aged 30-40 years with HIV. The sample here was unsorted PBMCs, taken about 9 years after starting antiretroviral therapy. This chain connects TRBV5-1 to TRBJ1-1, with 7 positions matching TRBD1. In DNA, the CDR3 is TGCGCCAGCAGCCCAGAGACAGGGTTAAGCACTGAAGCTTTCTTT. Its protein product is CASSPETGLSTEAFF.